These 24 T cell receptor beta chains were sequenced from one sample in a study of blood T cell repertoires in COVID-19. The assay was immunoSEQ multiplex PCR, and TCRdb's table has in-frame clones only and misses some. The table shows roughly 70,000 clones, with about nine tenths occurring only once. Sequencing input: peripheral blood. The receptors originated from an elderly woman with active COVID-19.

In its sample, this clone was seen once. The chain recombines TRBV28 with TRBJ2-3, with TRBD1 as a possible D gene (6 bases). CDR3 size: 15 residues. Germline V gene sequence: CDR1 MDHEN, CDR2 SYDVKM. Trimming removed 2 bases at V and 4 bases at J, with 13 bases between. As DNA, the CDR3 is TGTGCCAGCAGTTTAGTCGGGACAACCCCAGATACGCAGTATTTT. Translated, it gives CASSLVGTTPDTQYF.

The rearrangement uses TRBV5-1 and TRBJ2-1; D is possibly TRBD1 (5 bases). Per germline, CDR1 SGHRS and CDR2 YFSETQ. The CDR3 runs 15 residues. V was clipped by 1 base and J by 4 bases, with 12 bases between them. CDR3 in amino acids: CASSLSFAGYNEQFF. The CDR3 DNA sequence: TGCGCCAGCAGCTTGTCCTTCGCAGGGTACAATGAGCAGTTCTTC. The full variable domain, completed using reference TRBV5-1 and TRBJ2-1, is KAGVTQTPRYLIKTRGQQVTLSCSPISGHRSVSWYQQTPGQGLQFLFEYFSETQRNKGNFPGRFSGRQFSNSRSEMNVSTLELGDSALYLCASSLSFAGYNEQFFGPGTRLTVL.

This clone was found once. J is TRBJ2-1 and V is TRBV2; maybe TRBD2 (6 bases). CDR3 length: 14 amino acids. The germline V gene encodes CDR1 SNHLY and CDR2 FYNNEI. The V end lost 4 bases, the J end lost 3 bases, and 10 bases lay between the germline ends. This chain's CDR3 is CASSGWEDYNEQFF. DNA for the CDR3: TGTGCCAGCAGTGGGTGGGAGGACTACAATGAGCAGTTCTTC.

The chain carries TRBV7-9 and TRBJ2-3; D gene ambiguous. Germline lookup yields CDR1 SEHNR and CDR2 FQNEAQ (reference sequence). The CDR3 is 14 residues long. Trimming took 4 bases from V and 1 from J, leaving 9 bases between them. The DNA of the CDR3 is TGTGCCAGCAGCTATAGTCGGGGCACAGATACGCAGTATTTT. This encodes CASSYSRGTDTQYF.

J is TRBJ1-5 and V is TRBV19; possible D gene TRBD1, 6 bases. This CDR3 region has 14 residues. Trimming pared 4 bases from V and 7 bases from J, leaving 14 bases between. Germline V CDR1 and CDR2: LNHDA, SQIVND (reference sequence). The CDR3 region has the DNA TGTGCCAGTAGTAGGACAGATCTGGGCCAGCCCCAGCATTTT. Translation gives CASSRTDLGQPQHF. Filled out from reference TRBV19 and TRBJ1-5, the complete variable domain reads DGGITQSPKYLFRKEGQNVTLSCEQNLNHDAMYWYRQDPGQGLRLIYYSQIVNDFQKGDIAEGYSVSREKKESFPLTVTSAQKNPTAFYLCASSRTDLGQPQHFGDGTRLSIL.

J is TRBJ2-7 and V is TRBV19, with D tentatively TRBD1 (6 bases). With 3 bases removed from V and 2 bases from J, the gap between germline ends came to 11 bases. The germline V gene encodes CDR1 LNHDA and CDR2 SQIVND (reference sequence). This CDR3 has 14 residues. CDR3 loop: CASSIQDRPYEQYF. The CDR3 DNA reads TGTGCCAGTAGTATCCAGGACAGACCCTACGAGCAGTACTTC.

The chain recombines TRBV9 with TRBJ2-5; TRBD2 matches at 7 bases. Per the germline V gene, CDR1 is SGDLS and CDR2 is YYNGEE. The V and J ends lost 0 bases and 1 base, in that order; junction bases with no gene match: 6. The CDR3 totals 16 residues. The CDR3: CASSVDPGGSQETQYF. In nucleotides, the CDR3 is TGTGCCAGCAGCGTAGACCCGGGAGGAAGCCAAGAGACCCAGTACTTC. Supplemented by reference TRBV9 and TRBJ2-5, the full variable domain reads DSGVTQTPKHLITATGQRVTLRCSPRSGDLSVYWYQQSLDQGLQFLIQYYNGEERAKGNILERFSAQQFPDLHSELNLSSLELGDSALYFCASSVDPGGSQETQYFGPGTRLLVL.

The CDR3 sequence is CAYLTGNYGYTF. CDR3 DNA sequence: TGTGCCTACCTAACAGGGAACTATGGCTACACCTTC. The V and J genes are TRBV30 and TRBJ1-2; D may be TRBD1 (6 bases). Germline CDR1 reads GTSNPN; CDR2 reads SVGIG (reference sequence). The CDR3 contains 12 residues. V lost 7 bases to trimming and J lost 2 bases, with 11 bases between them. Drawing the rest from reference TRBV30 and TRBJ1-2, the complete variable domain is SQTIHQWPATLVQPVGSPLSLECTVEGTSNPNLYWYRQAAGRGLQLLFYSVGIGQISSEVPQNLSASRPQDRQFILSSKKLLLSDSGFYLCAYLTGNYGYTFGSGTRLTVV.

The rearrangement links TRBV4-3 to TRBJ2-1, with 7 nucleotides matching TRBD1. The junction had 3 bases not matched to a gene; V was cut back by 2 bases and J by 2 bases. CDR1 and CDR2 from the germline V gene are LGHNA and YSLEER. CDR3 length: 15 amino acids. The CDR3 DNA follows: TGCGCCAGCAGCCAAACGACAGGGACCTACAATGAGCAGTTCTTC. Translated: CASSQTTGTYNEQFF.

The V and J genes are TRBV12-3 or TRBV12-4 and TRBJ2-7; D remains unclear. The CDR3 extends over 13 amino acids. V gave up 0 bases and J gave up 6 bases, with 9 bases separating them. The CDR3 sequence is CASSLAVGLEQYF. The CDR3 DNA follows: TGTGCCAGCAGTTTAGCGGTCGGTCTCGAGCAGTACTTC.

This chain joins TRBV29-1 and TRBJ1-5, with D possibly being TRBD1 (5 bases). The ends were cut back, 6 bases at V and 7 bases at J, with 16 bases in the middle. The CDR3 length is 13 residues. Looked up from germline, CDR1 is SQVTM and CDR2 is ANQGSEA. CDR3 loop: CSVLGLGGQPQHF. DNA of the CDR3: TGCAGCGTCCTGGGCCTGGGGGGACAGCCCCAGCATTTT.

V is TRBV14 and J is TRBJ2-1, with D tentatively TRBD2 (6 bases). The germline gives CDR1 SGHDN, CDR2 FVKESK. Trimming cost V 5 bases and J 6 bases, with 11 bases left between them. CDR3 length: 13 amino acids. The CDR3 protein is CASSNGRFNEQFF. Here the CDR3 DNA reads TGTGCCAGCAGCAACGGGAGATTCAATGAGCAGTTCTTC.

The genes are TRBV5-4 and TRBJ2-3; D gene unclear. Germline V CDR1 and CDR2: SGHNT, YYREEE (reference sequence). The CDR3 is 16 amino acids. V gave up 5 bases and J gave up 7 bases, with 23 bases separating them. CDR3 coding DNA: TGTGCCAGCAGAAGGTCCGGGTCCCCCCGCTTGAATACGCAGTATTTT. Translation: CASRRSGSPRLNTQYF. The full variable domain, its missing parts supplied by reference TRBV5-4 and TRBJ2-3, is ETGVTQSPTHLIKTRGQQVTLRCSSQSGHNTVSWYQQALGQGPQFIFQYYREEENGRGNFPPRFSGLQFPNYSSELNVNALELDDSALYLCASRRSGSPRLNTQYFGPGTRLTVL.

CDR3 protein: CASSQDPREGGFGELFF. CDR3 nucleotide sequence: TGCGCCAGCAGCCAAGACCCTAGGGAGGGAGGATTCGGGGAGCTGTTTTTT. The rearrangement uses TRBV4-3 and TRBJ2-2; 7 nucleotides agree with TRBD2. The CDR3 covers 17 residues. CDR1 LGHNA and CDR2 YSLEER come from the germline V gene. Germline trimming cut 0 bases from V and 7 bases from J; bases unmatched to any gene: 11.

The chain uses TRBV19 and TRBJ2-1, with TRBD2 matching over 7 bases. The V gene's germline CDR1 is LNHDA and CDR2 SQIVND (reference sequence). The CDR3 spans 15 residues. The V gene end was trimmed by 4 bases and the J gene end by 4 bases; junction bases not matched to a gene: 7. CDR3 in amino acids: CASSSTTSPYNEQFF. CDR3 nucleotides: TGTGCCAGTAGTAGCACGACTAGCCCGTACAATGAGCAGTTCTTC.

The chain employs TRBV23-1 and TRBJ2-2; the D gene is possibly TRBD2 (5 bases). TRBV23-1 is given ORF status, its function remaining uncertain. Trimming cost V 3 bases and J 3 bases, with 11 bases left between them. This CDR3 is 15 amino acids long. Here the CDR3 DNA reads TGCGCCAGCAGTCACGATGCAGCGGACACCGGGGAGCTGTTTTTT. Residues: CASSHDAADTGELFF.

This clone was seen once. V gene TRBV24-1 combines with J gene TRBJ2-1; D possibly corresponds to TRBD2 (5 bases). Germline V lookup: CDR1 KGHDR, CDR2 SFDVKD. Trimming took 6 bases from V and 12 from J, leaving 14 bases between them. This CDR3 region has 12 residues. CDR3 residues: CATSLTSVGQFF. The CDR3 DNA is TGTGCCACCAGTCTAACTAGTGTCGGGCAGTTCTTC.

This chain connects TRBV4-3 to TRBJ2-7; 16 bases are a match to TRBD2. V trimming: 4 bases; J trimming: 2 bases; junction bases outside the gene matches: 2. The CDR3 is made up of 16 amino acids. CDR1 and CDR2 (germline): LGHNA, YSLEER. In DNA, the CDR3 is TGCGCCAGCAGCCCCGGGACTAGCGGGAGGGCCTACGAGCAGTACTTC. Translation: CASSPGTSGRAYEQYF.

The rearrangement links TRBV28 to TRBJ1-4, with TRBD1 identical over 7 bases. J gave up 7 bases and V 8 bases, and 10 bases lay outside the gene matches. The CDR3 totals 14 residues. CDR1 is MDHEN and CDR2 is SYDVKM in the germline V gene. The CDR3, as DNA: TGTGCCAGCCACCAGGGGGTGGGGAGTGAAAAACTGTTTTTT. Amino acid sequence: CASHQGVGSEKLFF.

The rearrangement uses TRBV2 and TRBJ1-1, with 8 bases identical to TRBD1. V shed 2 bases, J shed 5 bases, and the junction held 4 bases outside the gene matches. Germline assignment: CDR1 SNHLY and CDR2 FYNNEI. The CDR3 spans 14 residues. The CDR3 here is CASSEQGAGTEAFF. The DNA for the CDR3 is TGTGCCAGCAGTGAACAGGGGGCAGGGACTGAAGCTTTCTTT.

The gene calls are TRBV27 and TRBJ2-2; D is uncertain. The CDR3 totals 15 residues. V lost 0 bases and J 7 bases, leaving 12 bases between the germline ends. Per germline, CDR1 MNHEY and CDR2 SMNVEV (reference sequence). CDR3 sequence reads: CASSLSGQASGELFF. The DNA for the CDR3 is TGTGCCAGCAGTTTATCGGGCCAGGCGAGCGGGGAGCTGTTTTTT.

This chain uses TRBV15 with TRBJ2-7, with a weak D call TRBD1 (5 bases). V lost 0 bases, J lost 3 bases, and 18 bases lay in between. Germline V gene data show CDR1 as LNHNV and CDR2 as YYDKDF (reference sequence). CDR3 length equals 17 residues. CDR3 region: CATSRDKQWGRDYEQYF. The CDR3 DNA sequence: TGTGCCACCAGCAGAGATAAGCAGTGGGGCAGGGACTACGAGCAGTACTTC.

The V and J genes are TRBV15 and TRBJ1-2; 9 bases are shared with TRBD1. Trimming cost V 0 bases and J 4 bases; bases outside gene matches: 9. Germline assignment: CDR1 LNHNV and CDR2 YYDKDF (reference sequence). The CDR3 sequence is 17 residues long. CDR3 bases: TGTGCCACCAGCAGAGATACGGACAGGGGAGGATTCTATGGCTACACCTTC. Translated, it gives CATSRDTDRGGFYGYTF.

The chain combines TRBV6-5 with TRBJ1-2; D possibly corresponds to TRBD1 (6 bases). Germline V lookup: CDR1 MNHEY, CDR2 SVGAGI. Between the trimmed V and J ends, which lost 1 base and 6 bases, there was a span of 12 bases. The CDR3 loop spans 14 amino acids. The CDR3 bases are TGTGCCAGCAGTTACTATGGACAGTCTAATGGCTACACCTTC. Its protein product is CASSYYGQSNGYTF.